This TCR beta chain is drawn from a study of shared clonotypes between healthy human individuals. Sequenced by immunoSEQ multiplex PCR; TCRdb stores in-frame clones only, minus some. The table lists about 2.2 million clones, approximately 92% of them singletons. Looked up from germline, CDR1 is SGHNT and CDR2 is YYREEE (reference sequence). Trimming cost V 0 bases and J 6 bases; bases outside gene matches: 7. The CDR3 covers 15 residues. Naive-designated CD8 cells lacked CD45RO, were positively enriched for CCR7, and omitted terminally differentiated effector memory CD45RA+ cells. The gene calls are TRBV5-4 and TRBJ2-7, with 9 bases aligning to TRBD1. The receptor was derived from a young man in good health. Some clones in this sample may be carry-over from other donors' samples. Sequencing used naive CD8+ T cells from PBMCs. In DNA, the CDR3 is TGTGCCAGCAGCTTGGAGGGACAGGGATTCGGCGAGCAGTACTTC. It translates to CASSLEGQGFGEQYF.